This TCR beta chain was captured by sequencing in a study of cytomegalovirus exposure and HLA in healthy donors. PCR was performed using 60 Vbeta and 13 Jbeta primers. In the source study's methods: Later, tens of millions of unique TCR beta chains were counted in an analysis, and some 9.9 million of them were shared. The method was immunoSEQ multiplex PCR; TCRdb's version includes in-frame clones alone and lacks a portion of them. Clone size and V and J calls were adopted from that table, with D and trimming inferred from the DNA. The repertoire holds hundreds of thousands of clones, with approximately 80% as singletons. CDR1 is LNHDA and CDR2 is SQIVND in the germline V gene (reference sequence). CDR3 length: 13 amino acids. Unmatched junction bases numbered 7, after V lost 8 bases and J lost 4 bases.

The sample consisted of PBMCs. This chain uses TRBV19 with TRBJ2-7; 8 positions match TRBD2. This clonotype originated in a boy between 2 and 15 years old in good health and CMV-seronegative. This CDR3 reads CASSRTSWYEQYF. The CDR3 nucleotides are TGTGCCAGTTCGAGGACTAGCTGGTACGAGCAGTACTTC.